These T cell receptor beta chains were read from a single sample in a study of OX40 agonist ivuxolimab in advanced cancers. The protocol was immunoSEQ multiplex PCR, while the TCRdb copy is restricted to in-frame clones and leaves out a portion. The data contain about 11,000 clones, roughly 82% of them singletons. The source was CD4+ or CD8+ T cells sorted from blood, collected in a trial of the OX40 agonist ivuxolimab. The receptors were sampled from an adult with an advanced solid tumor such as melanoma, head and neck, liver or kidney cancer. The CDR3 runs from the conserved cysteine through the conserved F or W. D genes are given only for firm matches. The listing skips clone size in some rows; elsewhere it reads once, few, many or a size class.

.	.	TRBJ1-5	TRBV4-2	TGTGCCAGCAGCCAAGATCATTCCGGCAATCAGCCCCAGCATTTT	CASSQDHSGNQPQHF
.	.	TRBJ2-4	TRBV9	TGTGCCAGCAGCGGCCGACCGGGGGCGGTCAAAAACATTCAGTACTTC	CASSGRPGAVKNIQYF
.	.	TRBJ2-7	TRBV6-5	TGTGCCAGCAGTTACTCGTCCTCCTACGAGCAGTACTTC	CASSYSSSYEQYF
.	.	TRBJ2-7	TRBV10-3	TGTGCCATCAGTGAGGCGTCACAGGGTAAGGACGAGCAGTACTTC	CAISEASQGKDEQYF
.	.	TRBJ2-5	TRBV7-2	TGTGCCAGCAGCCTTCTTGGGAGGGGGGTGACCCAGTACTTC	CASSLLGRGVTQYF
.	.	TRBJ2-7	TRBV30	TGTGCCTGGAGTCATCTTTCATCCCCGTACGAGCAGTACTTC	CAWSHLSSPYEQYF
.	.	TRBJ2-5	TRBV14	TGTGCCAGCAGCCAGCGAATTGGCGAAGGGACCCAGTACTTC	CASSQRIGEGTQYF
.	.	TRBJ2-6	TRBV28	TGTGCCAGCAGTTTTTCTGGGGCCAACGTCCTGACTTTC	CASSFSGANVLTF
.	.	TRBJ2-2	TRBV6-5	TGTGCCAGCAGTTACTCCGCCGGGGAGCTGTTTTTT	CASSYSAGELFF
TRBD2	.	TRBJ2-1	TRBV11-3	TGTGCCAGCAGTCCCGGACTAGCGGAATTGGGTAATGAGCAGTTCTTC	CASSPGLAELGNEQFF
TRBD1	.	TRBJ2-7	TRBV6-5	TGTGCCAGCAGTCAAGACAGGGGAGTATCCTACGAGCAGTACTTC	CASSQDRGVSYEQYF
.	.	TRBJ2-2	TRBV11-2	TGTGCCAGCAGCTTAGTGTTCGGTACCACCGGGGAGCTGTTTTTT	CASSLVFGTTGELFF
TRBD2	.	TRBJ2-5	TRBV7-9	TGTGCCAGCAGCTTTTCTAAGCGGGAGGGCCCCCAGTACTTC	CASSFSKREGPQYF
TRBD2	.	TRBJ2-6	TRBV7-9	TGTGCCAGCAGCTCGGCCGCGGGAGGGCCGGCCGGGGCCAACGTCCTGACTTTC	CASSSAAGGPAGANVLTF
.	.	TRBJ1-4	TRBV28	TGTGCCAGCAGTTTATTCGAGGGGATCTTTGGTGAAAAACTGTTTTTT	CASSLFEGIFGEKLFF
TRBD1	once	TRBJ2-7	TRBV7-2	TGTGCCAGCAGCTTAACAGGGGCGAGGGAGCAGTACTTC	CASSLTGAREQYF
.	.	TRBJ2-6	TRBV5-6	TGTGCCAGCAAGTGGGGGTCTGGGGCCAACGTCCTGACTTTC	CASKWGSGANVLTF
.	.	TRBJ1-1	TRBV6-5	TGTGCCAGCAGTCCCTCCACGAATCTGGGCACTGAAGCTTTCTTT	CASSPSTNLGTEAFF
.	.	TRBJ1-4	TRBV4-3	TGCGCCAGCAGCCAAGATCTACTGGGCTATGAAAAACTGTTTTTT	CASSQDLLGYEKLFF
.	.	TRBJ2-2	TRBV4-3	TGCGCCAGCAGCCGCTCCCTAACCGATGGGGAGCTGTTTTTT	CASSRSLTDGELFF
TRBD2	few	TRBJ2-3	TRBV7-8	TGTGCCAGCAGCCGTCCCGGGACTAGCGGAGATACGCAGTATTTT	CASSRPGTSGDTQYF
.	.	TRBJ2-7	TRBV28	TGTGCCAGCAGTTTATACAGCGCCCGCGAGCAGTACTTC	CASSLYSAREQYF
.	.	TRBJ2-5	TRBV30	TGTGCCTGGACTACATATTACTTACTGAACCAAGAGACCCAGTACTTC	CAWTTYYLLNQETQYF
.	.	TRBJ2-6	TRBV5-4	TGTGCCAGCAGCTTCGAGGGCTCTGGGGCCAACGTCCTGACTTTC	CASSFEGSGANVLTF
.	.	TRBJ2-2	TRBV27	TGTGCCAGCAGGGGTTTCACCGGGGAGCTGTTTTTT	CASRGFTGELFF
TRBD1	.	TRBJ2-7	TRBV9	TGTGCCAGCAGCGTAGATGACAGGGGGTTAGGTGAGCAGTACTTC	CASSVDDRGLGEQYF
.	few	TRBJ1-2	TRBV18	TGTGCCAGCTCCGACGACAGACCTGATACCGGCTATGGCTACACCTTC	CASSDDRPDTGYGYTF
.	.	TRBJ1-5	TRBV23-1	TGCGCCAGCAGTCAATCGCGACCCCCGGGGCCAGATCAGCCCCAGCATTTT	CASSQSRPPGPDQPQHF
TRBD2	.	TRBJ2-2	TRBV9	TGTGCCAGCAGCGCGGGGGGTCTGGTCGGGGAGCTGTTTTTT	CASSAGGLVGELFF
TRBD1	few	TRBJ1-2	TRBV6-1	TGTGCCAGCGACTCCTGGACAGGGCGGGCTGGCTACACCTTC	CASDSWTGRAGYTF
TRBD1	once	TRBJ2-2	TRBV28	TGTGCCAGCAGCGCCGGGACAGGGGGCGCAGGCGGGGAGCTGTTTTTT	CASSAGTGGAGGELFF
.	.	TRBJ2-2	TRBV13	TGTGCCAGCGGATTCCCCGGGGAGCTGTTTTTT	CASGFPGELFF
TRBD1	.	TRBJ2-7	TRBV4-1	TGCGCCAGCAGCCTCCGGACAGGTTGGTACGAGCAGTACTTC	CASSLRTGWYEQYF
TRBD1	once	TRBJ2-7	TRBV7-9	TGTGCCAGCAGCCCTAGGGACAGATACTACGAGCAGTACTTC	CASSPRDRYYEQYF
.	.	TRBJ2-2	TRBV19	TGTGCCAGTAGTATGGAAGGACGGGCGTTGACCGGGGAGCTGTTTTTT	CASSMEGRALTGELFF
TRBD1	.	TRBJ2-7	TRBV29-1	TGCAGCGTCCTCGCCAGAGGGGGCCAGGATATCTACGAGCAGTACTTC	CSVLARGGQDIYEQYF
.	.	TRBJ2-4	TRBV9	TGTGCCAGCAGCGGACAAGAGAACATTCAGTACTTC	CASSGQENIQYF
TRBD2	few	TRBJ2-5	TRBV28	TGTGCCAGCAGTCTAACTACTAGCGGAGAGACCCAGTACTTC	CASSLTTSGETQYF
.	.	TRBJ2-1	TRBV5-5	TGTGCCAGCAGCCCCGACAGTAGCTCCTACAATGAGCAGTTCTTC	CASSPDSSSYNEQFF
.	.	TRBJ2-7	TRBV4-1	TGCGCCAGCAGCCAAGATTTTACCAGCGGATACTACTACGAGCAGTACTTC	CASSQDFTSGYYYEQYF
.	.	TRBJ1-5	TRBV6-6	TGTGCCAGCAGTTACTCGAATGTTTTTCAGCCCCAGCATTTT	CASSYSNVFQPQHF
.	.	TRBJ1-3	TRBV9	TGTGCCAGCAGCGTAGGACCGGCACTAACCTCTGGAAACACCATATATTTT	CASSVGPALTSGNTIYF
TRBD2	.	TRBJ2-3	TRBV27	TGTGCCAGCAGTTTAGCGGGAGGGCCCGGAGATACGCAGTATTTT	CASSLAGGPGDTQYF
.	.	TRBJ2-7	TRBV4-1	TGCGCCAGCAGCCTATCAACAGGGGCGGGGAGCTCCTACGAGCAGTACTTC	CASSLSTGAGSSYEQYF
.	.	TRBJ2-7	TRBV28	TGTGCCAGCAGTTTAACGGGTCTTTCCTACGAGCAGTACTTC	CASSLTGLSYEQYF
.	.	TRBJ2-3	TRBV19	TGTGCCAGTAGTATAGCATATGCAGATACGCAGTATTTT	CASSIAYADTQYF
TRBD1	.	TRBJ2-2	TRBV7-9	TGTGCCAGCAGGGACAGGGCGGCCGGGGAGCTGTTTTTT	CASRDRAAGELFF
.	.	TRBJ1-1	TRBV19	TGTGCCAGTAGTATAGGGGGGGTGAACACTGAAGCTTTCTTT	CASSIGGVNTEAFF
.	medium-sized	TRBJ2-1	TRBV27	TGTGCCAGCAGTTTAGCACAGGACTACAATGAGCAGTTCTTC	CASSLAQDYNEQFF
TRBD2	.	TRBJ2-7	TRBV7-9	TGTGCCAGCAGCTTCTTTGGCGGGAGTGCCTACGAGCAGTACTTC	CASSFFGGSAYEQYF
TRBD2	.	TRBJ2-1	TRBV7-3	TGTGCCAGCAGTTTCATTCGGGGGGCTAGCGGGAGGGCCGGGAATGAGCAGTTCTTC	CASSFIRGASGRAGNEQFF